A single sample gave rise to the 18 T cell receptor beta chains below, sequenced in a study of T cells in narcolepsy (dated by TCRdb to 2016 to 2019). The library was obtained by the immunoSEQ multiplex PCR assay. The table was pulled from immuneACCESS by TCRdb, which kept in-frame rearrangements only. Such tables lose some clones; where checked, under half of the loss comes from unresolved V genes, and the rest has no known cause. The sample records 30,000 to 40,000 clones, around four fifths of which are singletons. Around 2.6% of the sample is in the top ten clones. Source material: CD45RA- memory CD4+ T cells from PBMCs. In light of the paper, this sample's cell subset or site label describes: memory T cells sorted ex vivo from peripheral blood. The source of these receptors is a human donor with narcolepsy.

This rearrangement joins TRBV10-2 to TRBJ2-7; maybe TRBD2 (5 bases). Trimming cost V 8 bases and J 0 bases, with 11 bases left between them. Germline CDR1 reads WSHSY; CDR2 reads SAAADI. CDR3 length: 13 amino acids. CDR3 in amino acids: CASWRPDSYEQYF. Written as DNA, the CDR3 is TGCGCCAGCTGGAGGCCAGACTCCTACGAGCAGTACTTC.

This chain links TRBV6-5 with TRBJ1-5, with TRBD1 as a possible D gene (5 bases). The CDR3 is made up of 13 amino acids. From germline, CDR1 is MNHEY and CDR2 SVGAGI. Between the trimmed V and J ends, which lost 5 bases and 7 bases, there was a span of 12 bases. CDR3 nucleotide sequence: TGTGCCAGCAGTGGACCGGGGCGGCAGCCCCAGCATTTT. This translates into CASSGPGRQPQHF.

V is TRBV11-2 and J is TRBJ1-3; a weak D match, TRBD1 (5 bases). This CDR3 comprises 13 residues. CDR1 and CDR2 from the germline V gene are SGHAT and FQNNGV. The V and J ends lost 5 bases and 5 bases respectively, with 10 bases between them. The CDR3 protein is CASSQDMRNTIYF. CDR3 coding DNA: TGTGCCAGCAGCCAGGACATGCGAAACACCATATATTTT.

The chain's CDR3 is CAIHTGYGYTF. DNA for the CDR3: TGTGCCATCCACACGGGCTATGGCTACACCTTC. The V gene is TRBV6-1, the J gene TRBJ1-2; D is uncertain. V was pared by 10 bases and J by 4 bases, with 10 bases between. The CDR3 is 11 residues long. Germline loops: CDR1 MNHNS, CDR2 SASEGT.

The gene calls are TRBV28 and TRBJ2-2, with a possible D match to TRBD1 (5 bases). CDR1 is MDHEN, CDR2 SYDVKM, per germline. Trimming cost V 2 bases and J 2 bases, with 9 bases left between them. CDR3 length equals 15 residues. The CDR3 DNA reads TGTGCCAGCAGTTTAATCACAGGCAACACCGGGGAGCTGTTTTTT. The encoded protein is CASSLITGNTGELFF.

The chain is built from TRBV10-3 and TRBJ2-1; 10 nucleotides agree with TRBD2. CDR1 and CDR2 (germline): ENHRY, SYGVKD. The CDR3 runs 13 residues. The ends lost 4 bases at V and 6 bases at J; junction bases unmatched: 0. CDR3 in DNA: TGTGCCATCAGTGGACTAGCGGGCAATGAGCAGTTCTTC. Its protein product is CAISGLAGNEQFF.

This clone occurred once. This chain connects TRBV7-3 to TRBJ2-5; D is tentatively TRBD1 or TRBD2 (5 bases each). CDR3 length: 15 amino acids. Germline V CDR1 and CDR2: SGHTA, FQGTGA. Between the trimmed V and J ends, which lost 5 bases and 2 bases, there was a span of 15 bases. CDR3 in amino acids: CASSPTGTAQETQYF. CDR3 coding DNA: TGTGCCAGCAGCCCAACCGGGACGGCTCAAGAGACCCAGTACTTC.

V usage is TRBV27 and J usage is TRBJ2-7, with D perhaps assigned TRBD1 or TRBD2 (5 bases each). CDR3 length: 14 residues. Per the germline V gene, CDR1 is MNHEY and CDR2 is SMNVEV (reference sequence). V lost 7 bases and J lost 7, with 20 bases in between. The CDR3 loop is CASTPYGASREQYF. Here the CDR3 DNA reads TGTGCCAGCACCCCTTACGGGGCCTCGCGAGAGCAGTACTTC.

The rearrangement joins TRBV20-1 to TRBJ2-7, with D unresolved. Trimming pared 0 bases from V and 3 bases from J, leaving 0 bases between. The V gene's germline CDR1 is DFQATT and CDR2 SNEGSKA (reference sequence). This CDR3 spans 10 amino acids. CDR3 in amino acids: CSARDYEQYF. CDR3 bases: TGCAGTGCTAGAGACTACGAGCAGTACTTC.

The chain uses TRBV10-1 and TRBJ2-7; no clear D gene. CDR3 length equals 12 residues. The germline V gene encodes CDR1 WNHNN and CDR2 SYGVQD (reference sequence). The V end was cut by 6 bases, the J end by 7 bases, with 13 bases between. In DNA, the CDR3 is TGCGCCAGCAGCCCGACATGGAATGAGCAGTACTTC. Translated: CASSPTWNEQYF.

The chain has TRBV5-1 and TRBJ2-2, with 10 bases lining up with TRBD2. Germline-derived CDR1 and CDR2 are SGHRS and YFSETQ. There are 14 residues in the CDR3. V lost 6 bases and J lost 4; bases outside the gene matches: 3. The CDR3: CASKLAGATGELFF. The CDR3 region has the DNA TGCGCCAGCAAGCTAGCGGGAGCCACCGGGGAGCTGTTTTTT.

V usage is TRBV5-6 and J usage is TRBJ2-5, with 9 nucleotides matching TRBD1. The CDR3 covers 15 residues. The ends lost 4 bases at V and 5 bases at J; junction bases unmatched: 9. In germline, CDR1 is SGHDT, CDR2 YYEEEE. The CDR3 sequence: CASSDQQGAGETQYF. CDR3 bases: TGTGCCAGCAGCGATCAACAGGGGGCCGGGGAGACCCAGTACTTC.

V usage is TRBV7-8 and J usage is TRBJ1-4; D remains unclear. The CDR3 runs 15 residues. CDR1 and CDR2 from the germline V gene are SGHVS and FQNEAQ. V lost 5 bases to trimming and J lost 0 bases, with 10 bases between them. The CDR3 sequence: CASSPRQATNEKLFF. For the CDR3, the DNA is TGTGCCAGCAGCCCTCGGCAAGCAACTAATGAAAAACTGTTTTTT.

The rearrangement joins TRBV5-1 to TRBJ2-3, with TRBD2 matching 8 bases. Per the germline V gene, CDR1 is SGHRS and CDR2 is YFSETQ. This CDR3 comprises 11 residues. J gave up 5 bases and V 7 bases, and 0 bases lay outside the gene matches. The CDR3 DNA sequence: TGCGCCAGCCGGGGGGGAGATACGCAGTATTTT. Its protein product is CASRGGDTQYF.

This CDR3 is CAISEAGNYDTQYF. The CDR3 nucleotides are TGTGCCATCAGTGAAGCAGGGAACTACGATACGCAGTATTTT. This chain joins TRBV10-3 and TRBJ2-3; TRBD1 might be the D (5 bases). CDR1 is ENHRY and CDR2 is SYGVKD in the germline V gene. V lost 3 bases, J lost 6 bases, and 13 bases lay in between. The CDR3 runs 14 residues.

The chain has TRBV18 and TRBJ1-1; D is uncertain. Per germline, CDR1 KGHSH and CDR2 LQKENI. The CDR3 length is 14 residues. V was trimmed by 3 bases and J by 5 bases, leaving 13 bases between them. CDR3 region: CASSPEAGITEAFF. CDR3 nucleotide sequence: TGTGCCAGCTCACCGGAAGCGGGGATTACTGAAGCTTTCTTT. Combining the CDR3 with reference TRBV18 and TRBJ1-1 gives the whole variable domain NAGVMQNPRHLVRRRGQEARLRCSPMKGHSHVYWYRQLPEEGLKFMVYLQKENIIDESGMPKERFSAEFPKEGPSILRIQQVVRGDSAAYFCASSPEAGITEAFFGQGTRLTVV.

This chain connects TRBV7-3 to TRBJ2-1; TRBD2 matches 9 bases. The CDR3 runs 16 residues. The V gene's germline CDR1 is SGHTA and CDR2 FQGTGA. V trimming: 0 bases; J trimming: 6 bases; junction bases outside the gene matches: 6. For the CDR3, the DNA is TGTGCCAGCAGCTTAACGTTCAGCGGGGGGAGCAATGAGCAGTTCTTC. Protein product: CASSLTFSGGSNEQFF.

The chain carries TRBV7-2 and TRBJ1-3, with D unresolved. The ends were cut back, 5 bases at V and 4 bases at J, with 15 bases in the middle. The CDR3 runs to 15 residues. CDR1 is SGHTA and CDR2 is FQGNSA in the germline V gene. CDR3 amino acids: CASSRGVATGNTIYF. In DNA, the CDR3 is TGTGCCAGCAGCCGAGGTGTCGCTACCGGAAACACCATATATTTT. Based on the CDR3 plus reference TRBV7-2 and TRBJ1-3, the full variable domain is GAGVSQSPSNKVTEKGKDVELRCDPISGHTALYWYRQSLGQGLEFLIYFQGNSAPDKSGLPSDRFSAERTGGSVSTLTIQRTQQEDSAVYLCASSRGVATGNTIYFGEGSWLTVV.